The 18 T cell receptor beta chains in this list originate from one sample, sequenced in a study of identical twins. One entry per CDR3 protein, called by TCRdb with MiXCR from the 5' RACE reads. The table includes about 220,000 distinct CDR3 sequences, 5% to 7% detected once. The same sample was also used in a study of T cells expressing NK-cell markers.

The specimen sequenced was CD8+ T cells sorted from blood. These receptors were collected from a woman between 18 and 30 years old in good health.

The V call is TRBV11-2, the J call TRBJ2-5, with a weak D call TRBD1 (5 bases). The CDR3 consists of 13 residues. Germline-derived CDR1 and CDR2 are SGHAT and FQNNGV. V gave up 3 bases and J gave up 5 bases, with 10 bases separating them. The CDR3 here is CASSFEQEETQYF. DNA of the CDR3: TGTGCCAGCAGCTTCGAACAGGAGGAGACCCAGTACTTC. Filled out from reference TRBV11-2 and TRBJ2-5, the complete variable domain reads EAGVAQSPRYKIIEKRQSVAFWCNPISGHATLYWYQQILGQGPKLLIQFQNNGVVDDSQLPKDRFSAERLKGVDSTLKIQPAKLEDSAVYLCASSFEQEETQYFGPGTRLLVL.

This sequence joins TRBV27 and TRBJ1-3; D is uncertain. This CDR3 has 17 amino acids. In germline, CDR1 is MNHEY, CDR2 SMNVEV (reference sequence). V lost 5 bases and J lost 0, with 17 bases in between. CDR3 sequence (DNA): TGTGCCAGCAGTAAGGCCTTTGAGACGGTCTCTGGAAACACCATATATTTT. This codes for CASSKAFETVSGNTIYF.

This clonotype was detected a few times. The rearrangement links TRBV6-5 to TRBJ2-3; 7 bases align to TRBD2. The CDR3 consists of 16 residues. The ends lost 2 bases at V and 0 bases at J; junction bases unmatched: 5. Germline loops: CDR1 MNHEY, CDR2 SVGAGI. CDR3 nucleotide sequence: TGTGCCAGCAGTTACGGGCTAGCGGTTAGCACAGATACGCAGTATTTT. Protein: CASSYGLAVSTDTQYF.

This clonotype was observed a few times. This sequence joins TRBV30 and TRBJ2-3; 8 nucleotides line up with TRBD2. V lost 3 bases, J lost 4 bases, and 9 bases stayed unmatched. Germline values: CDR1 GTSNPN, CDR2 SVGIG (reference sequence). This CDR3 has 15 amino acids. The CDR3, as DNA: TGTGCCTGGAGCGCCGGGACTAGTTTAGCAGATACGCAGTATTTT. It yields the protein CAWSAGTSLADTQYF.

A few counts support this clonotype. The J gene is TRBJ2-7, the V gene TRBV27, with 9 bases lining up with TRBD2. This CDR3 contains 15 residues. The germline gives CDR1 MNHEY, CDR2 SMNVEV (reference sequence). Trimming took 5 bases from V and 6 from J; bases not matched to a gene: 11. The CDR3 sequence is CASSPLAGAPSEQYF. DNA of the CDR3: TGTGCCAGCAGTCCGTTAGCGGGAGCGCCTTCCGAGCAGTACTTC.

The rearrangement uses TRBV20-1 and TRBJ2-5; D gene unclear. V was pared by 3 bases and J by 2 bases, with 13 bases between. This CDR3 is 14 amino acids long. Germline CDR1 and CDR2: DFQATT and SNEGSKA (reference sequence). CDR3 residues: CSARGLGFQETQYF. CDR3 coding DNA: TGCAGTGCTAGGGGCCTGGGGTTTCAAGAGACCCAGTACTTC.

This clonotype appeared a few times. V usage is TRBV4-3 and J usage is TRBJ2-1; TRBD2 matches at 12 bases. The CDR3 runs to 18 residues. Germline trimming cut 0 bases from V and 8 bases from J; bases unmatched to any gene: 11. Germline CDR1 and CDR2: LGHNA and YSLEER. CDR3 loop: CASSQESGGTSGFDEQFF. The CDR3 DNA follows: TGCGCCAGCAGCCAAGAATCGGGCGGGACTAGCGGGTTTGATGAGCAGTTCTTC.

The rearrangement uses TRBV7-9 and TRBJ2-1, with TRBD2 matching over 8 bases. This CDR3 has 16 residues. Germline CDR1 is SEHNR and CDR2 is FQNEAQ (reference sequence). Trimming cost V 4 bases and J 6 bases; bases outside gene matches: 11. The CDR3 spells CASSWMGREGINEQFF. CDR3 nucleotide sequence: TGTGCCAGCAGCTGGATGGGTCGGGAGGGTATCAATGAGCAGTTCTTC.

The chain employs TRBV5-1 and TRBJ2-7; 7 bases are a match to TRBD2. CDR1 SGHRS and CDR2 YFSETQ come from the germline V gene. The CDR3 covers 16 residues. The V segment lost 0 bases and the J segment 0 bases; nucleotides outside the gene matches: 6. CDR3 nucleotide sequence: TGCGCCAGCAGCTTGGAGTTTAGCGGGTCCTCCTACGAGCAGTACTTC. Its protein product is CASSLEFSGSSYEQYF.

This clonotype was found many times. The CDR3 sequence is CASSGDRGLEPGNTIYF. The CDR3 nucleotides are TGTGCCAGCAGCGGAGACAGGGGGCTCGAACCTGGAAACACCATATATTTT. The V call is TRBV7-9, the J call TRBJ1-3, with 10 positions matching TRBD1. CDR3 length: 17 residues. CDR1 is SEHNR and CDR2 is FQNEAQ in the germline V gene (reference sequence). J lost 2 bases, V lost 5 bases, and 9 bases had no gene match.

This clonotype has only a few counts. The CDR3 nucleotides are TGCAGTGCTAGGGGTCGGGCGCGGGAGCAGTACTTC. This encodes CSARGRAREQYF. This rearrangement joins TRBV20-1 to TRBJ2-7; D is ambiguous. V was trimmed by 3 bases and J by 7 bases, leaving 13 bases between them. The CDR3 covers 12 residues. The germline V gene encodes CDR1 DFQATT and CDR2 SNEGSKA (reference sequence).

V and J are TRBV3-1 and TRBJ2-7, with D perhaps TRBD1 (6 bases). The CDR3 runs to 15 residues. V was trimmed by 0 bases and J by 3 bases, leaving 12 bases between them. Germline-derived CDR1 and CDR2 are LGHDT and YNNKEL (reference sequence). Here the CDR3 DNA reads TGTGCCAGCAGCCAAGAGTGGGTAGGGGGCTACGAGCAGTACTTC. Its protein product is CASSQEWVGGYEQYF.

The chain joins TRBV5-5 to TRBJ2-1; TRBD1 might be the D (5 bases). V shed 5 bases and J shed 6 bases, with 9 bases lying between them. The CDR3 totals 12 residues. Germline-derived CDR1 and CDR2 are SGHKS and YYEKEE (reference sequence). The CDR3 DNA follows: TGTGCCAGCAGGCGCAGGGCCAATGAGCAGTTCTTC. Its protein product is CASRRRANEQFF.

CDR3 loop: CASSHWTSAYNEQFF. The CDR3 nucleotides are TGTGCCAGCAGCCATTGGACTAGCGCGTACAATGAGCAGTTCTTC. V and J are TRBV16 and TRBJ2-1, with 9 nucleotides matching TRBD2. The germline gives CDR1 KGHSY, CDR2 FQNENV. The junction had 4 bases not matched to a gene; V was cut back by 3 bases and J by 4 bases. The CDR3 contains 15 residues.

This clonotype was detected many times. This rearrangement joins TRBV7-9 to TRBJ2-1; D possibly uses TRBD1 or TRBD2 (6 bases each). From germline, CDR1 is SEHNR and CDR2 FQNEAQ (reference sequence). The CDR3 spans 15 residues. V was pared by 5 bases and J by 8 bases, with 19 bases between. CDR3 protein: CASSGRGQVGDEQFF. The CDR3 nucleotides read TGTGCCAGCAGCGGCCGGGGGCAGGTAGGGGATGAGCAGTTCTTC.

This clonotype was recorded at least ten times. The chain combines TRBV13 with TRBJ2-7, with D possibly being TRBD1 (6 bases). Germline lookup yields CDR1 PRHDT and CDR2 FYEKMQ (reference sequence). The V end lost 4 bases, the J end lost 7 bases, and 8 bases lay between the germline ends. This CDR3 comprises 11 residues. CDR3 coding DNA: TGTGCCAGCAGCTCCGACAGGGAGCAGTACTTC. Translating gives CASSSDREQYF.

There are many counts of this clonotype. CDR3 nucleotide sequence: TGTGCCAGCGGCTTAGCGGGATCAGATACGCAGTATTTT. This translates into CASGLAGSDTQYF. J is TRBJ2-3 and V is TRBV6-2 or TRBV6-3; 8 bases align to TRBD2. Germline trimming cut 8 bases from V and 4 bases from J; bases unmatched to any gene: 5. This CDR3 has 13 amino acids. The germline gives CDR1 MNHEY, CDR2 SVGEGT.

This chain joins TRBV10-3 and TRBJ2-7; possible D gene TRBD2, 5 bases. The CDR3 consists of 11 residues. Per the germline V gene, CDR1 is ENHRY and CDR2 is SYGVKD. The V gene lost 10 bases and the J gene lost 4 bases, with 11 bases spanning the gap. For the CDR3, the DNA is TGTGCCACCGGGGTGGGTTACGAGCAGTACTTC. This sequence encodes CATGVGYEQYF.